The following is a TCR beta chain sequence with its context. This table comes from immunoSEQ multiplex PCR, and its TCRdb copy is limited to in-frame clones, with some not included. The top ten hold around 0.47% of the sample, which has 85,000 to 120,000 clones, 90% seen once. In germline, CDR1 is MNHEY, CDR2 SMNVEV (reference sequence). CDR3 length equals 18 residues. The junction had 20 bases not matched to a gene; V was cut back by 6 bases and J by 5 bases. These data belong to a study of OX40 agonist ivuxolimab in advanced cancers. V is TRBV27 and J is TRBJ2-5; the match to TRBD1 covers 8 bases. This sequence was found in an adult with an advanced solid tumor such as melanoma, head and neck, liver or kidney cancer. The source was CD4+ or CD8+ T cells sorted from blood, collected in a trial of the OX40 agonist ivuxolimab. Written as DNA, the CDR3 is TGTGCCAGCAGCATTCCCGCGAGGGGACAGGCCGCCAGGGAGACCCAGTACTTC. Protein: CASSIPARGQAARETQYF.